The sequence of this T cell receptor beta chain was determined in a study of blood T cell repertoires in COVID-19. Enrollment of patients from Seattle took place during active infection, with longitudinal follow-up. The protocol was immunoSEQ multiplex PCR, while the TCRdb copy is restricted to in-frame clones and leaves out a portion. In the table there are over 100,000 clones, more than 75% of which are singletons. The germline V gene has CDR1 SQVTM and CDR2 ANQGSEA. Trimming removed 7 bases at V and 2 bases at J, with 11 bases between. There are 13 residues in the CDR3. The clonotype comes from a woman in her 70s with COVID-19, enrolled during active disease. The sample taken for sequencing was peripheral blood. The rearrangement links TRBV29-1 to TRBJ2-2; weak D call: TRBD1 (5 bases). CDR3 in DNA: TGCAGCGCCACGGACACCAACACCGGGGAGCTGTTTTTT. Residues: CSATDTNTGELFF.